The clone carrying this T cell receptor beta chain has only one observation. Method: immunoSEQ multiplex PCR; TCRdb's copy keeps in-frame clones and lacks some. The table shows some 170,000 clones, with 70% to 90% occurring only once. This entry is derived from a study of cytomegalovirus exposure and HLA in healthy donors. The sequencing input was PBMCs. The source is a woman under 30 in good health and CMV-seronegative.

CDR3: CASSAGLAGGPDTQYF. As DNA, the CDR3 is TGTGCCAGCAGTGCGGGACTAGCGGGAGGGCCAGATACGCAGTATTTT. The J gene is TRBJ2-3, the V gene TRBV25-1; TRBD2 agrees at 16 bases. J was trimmed by 4 bases and V by 4 bases; bases with no gene match: 2. The CDR3 is made up of 16 amino acids. The germline gives CDR1 MGHDK, CDR2 SYGVNS.